This entry is about one TCR beta chain. Original processing notes: Nucleated cell counts were estimated from reference gene primer amplification. Measured with immunoSEQ multiplex PCR; TCRdb has only the in-frame clones, and not every one. The V and J calls and clone size are taken from that table; D and trimming were inferred from the DNA. The sample lists approximately 530,000 clones, approximately 91% occurring once. The data derive from a study of blood T cell repertoires in COVID-19. About the research overall: COVID-19 samples, acute and convalescent, were from the United States, Italy and Spain.

Seattle's cohort entered during active infection and was followed longitudinally. The CDR3 spans 15 residues. Per the germline V gene, CDR1 is GTSNPN and CDR2 is SVGIG (reference sequence). The V gene lost 3 bases and the J gene lost 6 bases, with 19 bases spanning the gap. This sequence originates from a woman aged 50 to 60 with COVID-19, enrolled during active disease. The rearrangement links TRBV30 to TRBJ2-3; a weak D match, TRBD2 (6 bases). The sequenced sample consisted of peripheral blood. CDR3 protein: CAWRSVERASDTQYF. CDR3 DNA: TGTGCCTGGAGATCCGTGGAGCGGGCCTCGGATACGCAGTATTTT.